This TCR beta chain was sequenced during a study of T cell repertoires in cytomegalovirus infection. TCRdb independently ran MiXCR on the reads; one entry per CDR3 protein. Of around 900,000 distinct CDR3 sequences in the sample, about a third are singletons; the top ten hold roughly 12%. Concerning this clonotype: Its specificity is not known.

Germline V gene data show CDR1 as MNHEY and CDR2 as SMNVEV (reference sequence). The ends were cut back, 8 bases at V and 6 bases at J, with 13 bases in the middle. The CDR3 is 12 residues long. This sequence joins TRBV27 and TRBJ1-2; tentatively, D is TRBD1 (6 bases). The sample in question was cultured CD8+ T cells from PBMCs, obtained from culture after CMV antigen stimulation. The receptor was derived from a human donor in good health (CMV status not recorded). Some clones in this sample may be carry-over from other donors' samples. The chain's CDR3 is CASGITGNGYTF. CDR3 nucleotides: TGTGCCAGCGGAATCACAGGGAATGGCTACACCTTC.